This T cell receptor beta chain is drawn from a study of immune evolution from preneoplasia to lung adenocarcinoma (dated by TCRdb to the early 2020s). About the full investigation: No AAH lesions showed HLA loss of heterozygosity, compared with roughly 7% of AIS, about 15% of MIA and less than 35% of ADC lesions. The study used immune gene expression, TCR sequencing and multiplex immunofluorescence to profile the immune contexture of lung adenocarcinoma precursors and invasive adenocarcinoma. Resected precursor lesions (AAH, AIS, MIA) and invasive adenocarcinomas were each compared against paired morphologically normal lung tissue. Sample size was based on specimen availability rather than a prior power calculation. The immune data were combined with whole exome sequencing and methylation data from the same cohort of nodules. In total, the cohort included approximately 53 patients with pulmonary nodules, all of whom underwent surgical resection. TCR sequencing data came from over 40 patients. According to the study, some 100 samples went through TCR sequencing. POLYSOLVER was used to infer Class I HLA alleles from exome data, while LOHHLA was used to detect allele-specific HLA loss.

In the case of this clone: Its cognate antigen has yet to be identified. The junction shows a germline mismatch at one end, possibly a read error.

The patients had resection in Japan or China between the mid-2010s and the late 2010s. The histologic diagnosis of each case was independently confirmed on H&E slides by two lung cancer pathologists. Premalignant or tumor cells were enriched for nucleic acid extraction by macro-dissection performed after pathologic assessment. DNA was isolated from FFPE tissue using the AllPrep DNA/RNA FFPE Kit. The immunoSEQ hsTCRbeta Kit was used to sequence TCR beta CDR3 regions from DNA. The authors' analysis ran thus. The ImmunoSEQ Analyzer was used to analyse the TCR sequencing data. T cell clonality was defined as 1 minus Pielou's evenness computed on productive rearrangements. The inverse Simpson index, applied to productive templates, was used to measure T cell diversity. T cell density was defined as TCR beta template counts normalized to usable DNA, with usable DNA estimated by amplification and sequencing of housekeeping genes. Two-sided Kruskal-Wallis tests were used to compare TCR metrics across histologic stages. The table comes from immuneACCESS by way of TCRdb, which keeps in-frame sequences with V and J called. Part of the clones is missing from these tables; in studies checked, under half for an unresolved V gene and the rest for unknown reasons. V, J and clone size reflect that table, while D and trimming were determined from the DNA. For this sample the table gives around 13,000 clones, of which around three quarters were detected only once. Clones ranked in the top ten supply 4% to 5% of the sample.

Paper-wide results and their limitations: T cell clonality was highest in KRAS-mutant nodules compared with EGFR-mutant or double wild-type lesions. All patients were from Japan and China, so applicability to Western populations was uncertain. Clonality was highest in normal lung, while later-stage lesions appeared to have lower clonality but higher T cell density and diversity. Normal lung had the highest top T cell clone frequencies, which appeared to decline progressively from AAH through AIS, MIA and invasive adenocarcinoma. The findings rested on association rather than direct causation, and larger cohorts with long-term follow-up and longitudinal biopsies were considered necessary.

CDR3 length: 16 amino acids, cysteine to phenylalanine. Just the 48-base CDR3 DNA is kept, in frame starting at base 1. Via the germline V gene, CDR1 is SGHAT and CDR2 FQNNGV. The clonotype was recovered from a person aged 65 to 85 with lung adenocarcinoma. Sequencing used FFPE minimally invasive lung adenocarcinoma tissue. The meaning of the sample's cell subset or site label: micro-invasive lung adenocarcinoma (MIA). The sequence is built from TRBV11-2 and TRBJ1-6, and TRBD1 matches 10 of the central bases. The CDR3 protein: CASNLIPGTGESPLHF. The sequenced DNA is TGTGCCAGCAACTTAATACCGGGGACAGGGGAATCACCCCTCCACTTT.